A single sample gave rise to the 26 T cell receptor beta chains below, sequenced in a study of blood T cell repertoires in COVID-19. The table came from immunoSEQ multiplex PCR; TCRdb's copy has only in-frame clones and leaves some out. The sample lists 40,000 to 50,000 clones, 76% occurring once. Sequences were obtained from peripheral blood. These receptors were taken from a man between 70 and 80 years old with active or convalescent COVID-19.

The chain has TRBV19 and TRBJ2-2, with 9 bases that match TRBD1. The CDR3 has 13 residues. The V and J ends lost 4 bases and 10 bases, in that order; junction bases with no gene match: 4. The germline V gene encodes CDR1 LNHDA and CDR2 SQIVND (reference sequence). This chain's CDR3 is CASSSYRGQELFF. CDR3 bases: TGTGCCAGTAGTAGTTACAGGGGGCAGGAGCTGTTTTTT. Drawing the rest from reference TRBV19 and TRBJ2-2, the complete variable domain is DGGITQSPKYLFRKEGQNVTLSCEQNLNHDAMYWYRQDPGQGLRLIYYSQIVNDFQKGDIAEGYSVSREKKESFPLTVTSAQKNPTAFYLCASSSYRGQELFFGEGSRLTVL.

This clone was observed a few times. CDR3 in DNA: TGCGCCAGCAGCCAGCAGGGTAGTCGGGATTCACCCCTCCACTTT. Protein sequence: CASSQQGSRDSPLHF. The V gene is TRBV5-1, the J gene TRBJ1-6; tentative D call: TRBD1 (5 bases). This CDR3 contains 15 residues. The V end was cut by 4 bases, the J end by 8 bases, with 16 bases between. Per the germline V gene, CDR1 is SGHRS and CDR2 is YFSETQ.

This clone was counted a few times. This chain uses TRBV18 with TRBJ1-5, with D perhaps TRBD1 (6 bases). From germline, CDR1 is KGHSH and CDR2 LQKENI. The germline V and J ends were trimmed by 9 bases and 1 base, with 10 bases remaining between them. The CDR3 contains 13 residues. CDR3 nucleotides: TGTGCCAGTCACGACAGGAGCAATCAGCCCCAGCATTTT. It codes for CASHDRSNQPQHF.

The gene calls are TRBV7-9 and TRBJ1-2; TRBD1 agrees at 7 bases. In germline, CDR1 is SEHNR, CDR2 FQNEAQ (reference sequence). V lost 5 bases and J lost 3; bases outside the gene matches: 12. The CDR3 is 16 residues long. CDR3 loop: CASSRGQVESDYGYTF. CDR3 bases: TGTGCCAGCAGCCGCGGACAGGTGGAGTCGGACTATGGCTACACCTTC.

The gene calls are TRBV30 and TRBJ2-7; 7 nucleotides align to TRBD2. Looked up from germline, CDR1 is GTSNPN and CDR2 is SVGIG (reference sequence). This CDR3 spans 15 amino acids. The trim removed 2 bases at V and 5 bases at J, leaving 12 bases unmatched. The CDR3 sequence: CAWSNTDSGSDEQYF. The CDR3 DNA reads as TGTGCCTGGAGTAACACCGATAGCGGGTCGGACGAGCAGTACTTC.

Here the CDR3 reads CASSAQDSNQPQHF. CDR3 sequence (DNA): TGTGCCAGCAGCGCACAAGATAGCAATCAGCCCCAGCATTTT. The V call is TRBV7-9, the J call TRBJ1-5; D is uncertain. CDR3 size: 14 residues. V was shortened by 5 bases and J by 0 bases, with 8 bases between the two germline ends. Germline CDR1 is SEHNR and CDR2 is FQNEAQ (reference sequence).

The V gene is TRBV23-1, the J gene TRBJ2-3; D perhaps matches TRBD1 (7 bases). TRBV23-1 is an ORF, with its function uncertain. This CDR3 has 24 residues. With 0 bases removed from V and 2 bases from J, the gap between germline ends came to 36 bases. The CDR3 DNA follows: TGCGCCAGCAGTCAATCTTCGCTCCACGGGGGACAACAGACAGGGCCAAAGAACACAGATACGCAGTATTTT. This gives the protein CASSQSSLHGGQQTGPKNTDTQYF.

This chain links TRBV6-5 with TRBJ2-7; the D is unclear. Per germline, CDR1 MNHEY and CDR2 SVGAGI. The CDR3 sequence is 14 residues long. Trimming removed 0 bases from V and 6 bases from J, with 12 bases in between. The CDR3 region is CASSYSLASLEQYF. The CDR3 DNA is TGTGCCAGCAGTTACTCCCTGGCAAGTCTCGAGCAGTACTTC.

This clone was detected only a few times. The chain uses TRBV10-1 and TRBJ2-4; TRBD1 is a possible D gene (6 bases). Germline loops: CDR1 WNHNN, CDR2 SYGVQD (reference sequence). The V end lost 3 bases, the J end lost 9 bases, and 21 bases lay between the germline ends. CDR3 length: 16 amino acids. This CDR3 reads CASSESSGHSLSIQYF. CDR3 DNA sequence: TGCGCCAGCAGTGAATCCTCGGGACATTCTTTATCCATTCAGTACTTC.

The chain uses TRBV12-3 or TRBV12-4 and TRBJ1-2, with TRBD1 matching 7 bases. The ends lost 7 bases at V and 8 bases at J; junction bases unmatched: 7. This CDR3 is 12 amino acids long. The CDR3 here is CASITGVGGYTF. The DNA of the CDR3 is TGTGCCAGCATAACAGGGGTGGGAGGCTACACCTTC.

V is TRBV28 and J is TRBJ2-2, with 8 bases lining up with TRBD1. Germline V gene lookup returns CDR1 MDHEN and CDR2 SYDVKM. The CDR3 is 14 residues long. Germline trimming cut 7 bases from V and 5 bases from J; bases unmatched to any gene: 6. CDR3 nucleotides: TGTGCCAGCACCACAAGGACAGGGACCGGGGAGCTGTTTTTT. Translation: CASTTRTGTGELFF. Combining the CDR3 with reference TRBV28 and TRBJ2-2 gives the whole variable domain DVKVTQSSRYLVKRTGEKVFLECVQDMDHENMFWYRQDPGLGLRLIYFSYDVKMKEKGDIPEGYSVSREKKERFSLILESASTNQTSMYLCASTTRTGTGELFFGEGSRLTVL.

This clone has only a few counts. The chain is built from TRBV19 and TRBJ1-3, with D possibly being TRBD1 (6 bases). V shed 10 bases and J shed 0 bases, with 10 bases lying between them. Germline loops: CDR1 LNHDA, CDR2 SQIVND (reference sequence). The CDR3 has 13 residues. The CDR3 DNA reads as TGTGCCACCCGGACAGACTCTGGAAACACCATATATTTT. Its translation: CATRTDSGNTIYF.

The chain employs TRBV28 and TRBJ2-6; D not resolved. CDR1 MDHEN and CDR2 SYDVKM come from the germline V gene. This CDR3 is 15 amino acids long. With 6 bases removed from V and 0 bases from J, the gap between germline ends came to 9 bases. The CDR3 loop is CASRTPSSGANVLTF. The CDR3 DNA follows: TGTGCCAGCAGAACCCCTAGCTCTGGGGCCAACGTCCTGACTTTC.

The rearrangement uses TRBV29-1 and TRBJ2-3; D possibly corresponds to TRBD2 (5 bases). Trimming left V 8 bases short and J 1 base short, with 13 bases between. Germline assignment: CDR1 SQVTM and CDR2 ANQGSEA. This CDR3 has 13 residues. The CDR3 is CSLSPGGTDTQYF. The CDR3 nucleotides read TGCAGCTTATCACCCGGGGGCACAGATACGCAGTATTTT.

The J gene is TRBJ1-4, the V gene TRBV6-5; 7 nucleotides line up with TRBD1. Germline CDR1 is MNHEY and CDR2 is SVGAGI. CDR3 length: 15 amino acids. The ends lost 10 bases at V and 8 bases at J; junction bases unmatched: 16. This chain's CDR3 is CATTGSETGYEKLFF. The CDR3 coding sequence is TGTGCCACCACCGGTTCGGAGACAGGGTACGAAAAACTGTTTTTT.

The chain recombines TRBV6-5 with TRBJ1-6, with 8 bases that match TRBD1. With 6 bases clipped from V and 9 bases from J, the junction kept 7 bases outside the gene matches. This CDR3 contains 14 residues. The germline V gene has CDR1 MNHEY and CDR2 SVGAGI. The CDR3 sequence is CASSYDRGLSPLHF. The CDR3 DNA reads TGTGCCAGCAGCTACGACAGGGGACTTTCACCCCTCCACTTT.

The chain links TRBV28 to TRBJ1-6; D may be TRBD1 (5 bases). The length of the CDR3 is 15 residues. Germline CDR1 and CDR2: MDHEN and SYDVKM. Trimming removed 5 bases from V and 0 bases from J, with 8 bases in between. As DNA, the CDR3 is TGTGCCAGCAGTCCCACAGGCTCCTATAATTCACCCCTCCACTTT. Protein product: CASSPTGSYNSPLHF.

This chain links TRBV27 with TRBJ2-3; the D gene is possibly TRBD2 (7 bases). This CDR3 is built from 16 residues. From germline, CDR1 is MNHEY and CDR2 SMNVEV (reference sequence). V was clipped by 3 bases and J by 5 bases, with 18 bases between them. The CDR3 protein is CASSFRVRGAEDTQYF. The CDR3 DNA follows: TGTGCCAGCAGTTTCCGAGTTCGGGGGGCGGAAGATACGCAGTATTTT.

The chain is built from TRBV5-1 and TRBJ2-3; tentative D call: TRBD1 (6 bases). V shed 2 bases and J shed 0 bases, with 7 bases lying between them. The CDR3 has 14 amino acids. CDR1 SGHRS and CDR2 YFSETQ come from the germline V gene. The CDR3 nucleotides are TGCGCCAGCAGCTTCGGACAGAGCACAGATACGCAGTATTTT. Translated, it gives CASSFGQSTDTQYF.

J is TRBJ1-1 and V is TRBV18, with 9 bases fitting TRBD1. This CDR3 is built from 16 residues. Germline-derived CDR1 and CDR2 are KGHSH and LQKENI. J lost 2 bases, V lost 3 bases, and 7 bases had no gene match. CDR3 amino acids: CASSPDRGFVNTEAFF. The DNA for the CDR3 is TGTGCCAGCTCACCCGACAGGGGGTTCGTCAACACTGAAGCTTTCTTT.

The CDR3 DNA follows: TGTGCCATCAGTGCGAGGGCCGGGACAGGGTTTTACGAGCAGTACTTC. Translated: CAISARAGTGFYEQYF. J is TRBJ2-7 and V is TRBV10-3, with 9 bases matching TRBD1. V lost 4 bases, J lost 4 bases, and 11 bases stayed unmatched. CDR1 is ENHRY, CDR2 SYGVKD, per germline. The CDR3 totals 16 residues.

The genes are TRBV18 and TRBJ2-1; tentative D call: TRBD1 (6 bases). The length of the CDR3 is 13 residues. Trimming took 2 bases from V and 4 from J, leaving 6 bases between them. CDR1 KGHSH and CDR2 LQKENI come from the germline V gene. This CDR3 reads CASSPDRYNEQFF. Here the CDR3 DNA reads TGTGCCAGCTCACCAGACAGGTACAATGAGCAGTTCTTC.

CDR3 sequence reads: CASSLDLDSGLTEQYF. In nucleotides, the CDR3 is TGTGCCAGCAGCTTGGATTTGGATTCGGGTCTGACCGAGCAGTACTTC. The genes are TRBV5-4 and TRBJ2-7, with unresolved D. V was shortened by 0 bases and J by 6 bases, with 19 bases between the two germline ends. CDR1 is SGHNT, CDR2 YYREEE, per germline (reference sequence). The CDR3 is made up of 16 amino acids.

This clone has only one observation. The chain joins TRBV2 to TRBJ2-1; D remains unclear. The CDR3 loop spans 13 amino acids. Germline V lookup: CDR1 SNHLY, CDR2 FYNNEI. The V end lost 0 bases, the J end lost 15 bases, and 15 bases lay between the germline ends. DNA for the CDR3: TGTGCCAGCAGTGAAGCGGTTAGCCCGAGGCCGTTCTTC. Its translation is CASSEAVSPRPFF.

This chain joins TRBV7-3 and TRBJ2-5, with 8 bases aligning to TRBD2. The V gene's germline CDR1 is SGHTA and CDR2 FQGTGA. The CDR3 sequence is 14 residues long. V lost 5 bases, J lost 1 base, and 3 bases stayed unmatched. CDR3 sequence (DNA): TGTGCCAGCAGCCTTAGCGGGGTCCAAGAGACCCAGTACTTC. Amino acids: CASSLSGVQETQYF.

The CDR3 loop reads CASRASGGYEQYF. The CDR3 DNA reads as TGTGCCAGTCGGGCTAGCGGGGGCTACGAGCAGTACTTC. The chain couples TRBV19 to TRBJ2-7; TRBD2 aligns across 10 bases. This CDR3 spans 13 amino acids. CDR1 LNHDA and CDR2 SQIVND come from the germline V gene (reference sequence). V lost 8 bases, J lost 3 bases, and 4 bases stayed unmatched. The full variable domain, in which reference TRBV19 and TRBJ2-7 provide the parts outside the CDR3, is DGGITQSPKYLFRKEGQNVTLSCEQNLNHDAMYWYRQDPGQGLRLIYYSQIVNDFQKGDIAEGYSVSREKKESFPLTVTSAQKNPTAFYLCASRASGGYEQYFGPGTRLTVT.